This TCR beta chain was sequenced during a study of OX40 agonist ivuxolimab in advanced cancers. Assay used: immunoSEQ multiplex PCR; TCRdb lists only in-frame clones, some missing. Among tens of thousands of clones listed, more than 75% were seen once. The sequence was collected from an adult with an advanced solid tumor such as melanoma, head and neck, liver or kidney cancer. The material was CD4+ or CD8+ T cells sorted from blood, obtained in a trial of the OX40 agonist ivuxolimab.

The CDR3 DNA reads as TGTGCCAGCAGCTTAGTCAGCGGGGGGGAGTTCTTC. Translation: CASSLVSGGEFF. The chain carries TRBV7-9 and TRBJ2-1; the match to TRBD2 covers 10 bases. Germline lookup yields CDR1 SEHNR and CDR2 FQNEAQ (reference sequence). The CDR3 covers 12 residues. The V and J ends lost 1 base and 14 bases, in that order; junction bases with no gene match: 2.